This record covers a single TCR beta chain. Its specificity is unknown. These data come from a study of cytomegalovirus exposure and HLA in healthy donors. Across the study: In terms of ancestry, the Caucasian-associated cluster contained roughly 81% of the roughly 360 genotyped donors.

Overall study results and limits: In an earlier analysis, productive rearrangement rates for most beta V segments clustered near 87% or 30%. An analysis that came later showed most CMV-associated TCR beta chains appearing HLA-restricted. A missense variant in DCLRE1C was later tied to TCR beta V- and J-gene trimming.

The CDR3 is 14 residues long. V lost 5 bases, J lost 5 bases, and 11 bases stayed unmatched. CDR1 is SQVTM, CDR2 ANQGSEA, per germline. The PCR contained 60 Vbeta and 13 Jbeta primers. TCRdb's table, derived via immunoSEQ multiplex PCR, lists solely in-frame clones and lacks some. Among approximately 200,000 clones listed, approximately 85% were seen once. The chain combines TRBV29-1 with TRBJ1-1, with 7 bases lining up with TRBD1. The sample was PBMCs. The TCR comes from a girl aged 5 to 17 in good health and CMV-seropositive. Written as DNA, the CDR3 is TGCAGCGTTCCTGCAGGGGGAAGAGAGACTGAAGCTTTCTTT. Translation: CSVPAGGRETEAFF.